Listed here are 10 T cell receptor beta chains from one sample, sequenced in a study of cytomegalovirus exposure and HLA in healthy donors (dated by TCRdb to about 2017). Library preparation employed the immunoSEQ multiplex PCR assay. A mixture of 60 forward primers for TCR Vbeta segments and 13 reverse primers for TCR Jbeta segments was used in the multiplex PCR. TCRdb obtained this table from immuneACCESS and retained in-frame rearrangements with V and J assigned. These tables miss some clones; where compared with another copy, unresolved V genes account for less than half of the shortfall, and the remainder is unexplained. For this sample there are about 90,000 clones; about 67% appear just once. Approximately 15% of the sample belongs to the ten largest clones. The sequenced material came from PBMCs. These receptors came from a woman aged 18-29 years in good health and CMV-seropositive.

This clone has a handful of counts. The CDR3 region is CASVANILNSPLHF. DNA for the CDR3: TGTGCCAGCGTTGCGAATATCCTTAATTCACCCCTCCACTTT. The chain links TRBV2 to TRBJ1-6, with unresolved D. There are 14 residues in the CDR3. Germline V lookup: CDR1 SNHLY, CDR2 FYNNEI. Trimming shortened V by 8 bases and J by 6 bases, and 14 bases separated the two germline ends.

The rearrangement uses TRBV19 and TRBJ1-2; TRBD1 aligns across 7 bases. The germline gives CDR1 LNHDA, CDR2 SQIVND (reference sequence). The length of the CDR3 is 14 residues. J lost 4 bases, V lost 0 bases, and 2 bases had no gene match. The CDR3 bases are TGTGCCAGTAGTATAGAACAGGGGAGCTATGGCTACACCTTC. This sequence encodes CASSIEQGSYGYTF.

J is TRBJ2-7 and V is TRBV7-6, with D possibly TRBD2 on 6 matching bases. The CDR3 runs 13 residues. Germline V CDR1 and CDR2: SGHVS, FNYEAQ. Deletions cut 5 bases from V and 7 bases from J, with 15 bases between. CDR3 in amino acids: CASSARLVQEQYF. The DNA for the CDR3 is TGTGCCAGCAGCGCACGACTAGTGCAGGAGCAGTACTTC.

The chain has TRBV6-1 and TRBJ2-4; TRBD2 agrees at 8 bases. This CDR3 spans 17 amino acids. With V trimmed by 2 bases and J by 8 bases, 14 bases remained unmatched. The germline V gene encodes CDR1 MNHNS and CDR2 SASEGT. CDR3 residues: CASSEIGSGVSSDIQYF. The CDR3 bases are TGTGCCAGCAGTGAAATAGGTAGCGGGGTCTCTTCGGACATTCAGTACTTC.

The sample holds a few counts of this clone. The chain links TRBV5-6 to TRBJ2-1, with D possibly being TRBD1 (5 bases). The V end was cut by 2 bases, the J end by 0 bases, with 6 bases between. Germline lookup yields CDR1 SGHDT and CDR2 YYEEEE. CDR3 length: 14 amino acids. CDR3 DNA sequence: TGTGCCAGCAGCTTCAGGGTCTCCTACAATGAGCAGTTCTTC. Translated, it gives CASSFRVSYNEQFF.

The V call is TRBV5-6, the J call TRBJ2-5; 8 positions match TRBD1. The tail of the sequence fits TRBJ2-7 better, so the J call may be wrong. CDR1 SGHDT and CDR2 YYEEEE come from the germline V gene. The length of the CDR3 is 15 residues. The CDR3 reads CASSLGTGTAYEQYF. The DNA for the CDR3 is TGTGCCAGCAGCTTGGGGACAGGGACAGCCTACGAGCAGTACTTC.

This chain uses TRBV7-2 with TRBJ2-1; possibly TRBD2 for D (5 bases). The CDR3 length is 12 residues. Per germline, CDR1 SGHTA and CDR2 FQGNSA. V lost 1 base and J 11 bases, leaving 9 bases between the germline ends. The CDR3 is CASSLDSGQQFF. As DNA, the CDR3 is TGTGCCAGCAGCTTAGACAGCGGACAGCAGTTCTTC.

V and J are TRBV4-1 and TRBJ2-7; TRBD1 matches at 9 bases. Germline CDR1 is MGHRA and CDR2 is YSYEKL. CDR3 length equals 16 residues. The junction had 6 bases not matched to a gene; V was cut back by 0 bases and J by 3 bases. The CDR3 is CASSQDLGTGYYEQYF. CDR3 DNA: TGCGCCAGCAGCCAAGACCTCGGGACAGGGTACTACGAGCAGTACTTC.

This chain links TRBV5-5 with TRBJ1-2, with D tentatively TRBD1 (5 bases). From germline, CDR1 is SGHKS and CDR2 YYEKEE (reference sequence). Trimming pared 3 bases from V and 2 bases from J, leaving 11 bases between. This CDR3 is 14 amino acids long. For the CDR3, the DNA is TGTGCCAGCAGCTGGAGCGACAGCAACTATGGCTACACCTTC. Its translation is CASSWSDSNYGYTF.

In nucleotides, the CDR3 is TGTGCCACCAGCAGAGCCCGGAGCACAGATACGCAGTATTTT. Its protein is CATSRARSTDTQYF. V is TRBV15 and J is TRBJ2-3, with D unresolved. Looked up from germline, CDR1 is LNHNV and CDR2 is YYDKDF (reference sequence). The CDR3 is 14 residues long. The ends were cut back, 1 base at V and 0 bases at J, with 5 bases in the middle.